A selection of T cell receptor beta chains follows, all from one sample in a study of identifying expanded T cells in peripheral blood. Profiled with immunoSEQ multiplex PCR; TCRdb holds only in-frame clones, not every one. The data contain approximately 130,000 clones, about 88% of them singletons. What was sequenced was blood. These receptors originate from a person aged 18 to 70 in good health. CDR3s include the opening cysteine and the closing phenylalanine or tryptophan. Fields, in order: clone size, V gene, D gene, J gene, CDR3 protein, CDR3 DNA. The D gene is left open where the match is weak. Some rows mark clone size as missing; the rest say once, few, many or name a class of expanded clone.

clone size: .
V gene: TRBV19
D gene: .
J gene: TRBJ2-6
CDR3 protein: CASSVYGSHPGANVLTF
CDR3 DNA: TGTGCCAGTAGTGTTTATGGGAGTCATCCTGGGGCCAACGTCCTGACTTTC

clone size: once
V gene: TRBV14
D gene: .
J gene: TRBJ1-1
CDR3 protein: CASSQGARTEAFF
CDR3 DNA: TGTGCCAGCAGCCAGGGGGCGCGGACTGAAGCTTTCTTT

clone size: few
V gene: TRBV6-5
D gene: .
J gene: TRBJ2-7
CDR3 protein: CASTLAIAPGYEQYF
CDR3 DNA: TGTGCCAGCACCCTCGCTATAGCTCCAGGCTACGAGCAGTACTTC

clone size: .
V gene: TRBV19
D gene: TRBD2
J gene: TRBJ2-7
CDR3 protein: CASSRHGLAGGTYEQYF
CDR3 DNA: TGTGCCAGTAGCCGTCACGGACTAGCGGGAGGCACCTACGAGCAGTACTTC

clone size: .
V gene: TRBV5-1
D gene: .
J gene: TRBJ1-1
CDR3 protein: CASSFRSGATEAFF
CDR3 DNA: TGCGCCAGCAGCTTTCGGAGTGGGGCCACTGAAGCTTTCTTT

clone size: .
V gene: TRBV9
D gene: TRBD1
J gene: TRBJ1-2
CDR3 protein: CASSPDRDGYTF
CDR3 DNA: TGTGCCAGCAGCCCCGACAGGGATGGCTACACCTTC

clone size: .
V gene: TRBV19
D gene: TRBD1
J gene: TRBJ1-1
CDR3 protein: CASMRGDRDFNTEAFF
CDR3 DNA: TGTGCCAGTATGAGGGGGGACAGGGATTTTAACACTGAAGCTTTCTTT

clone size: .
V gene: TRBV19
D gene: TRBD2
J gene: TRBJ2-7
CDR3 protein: CARPLTGGAPREQYF
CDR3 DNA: TGTGCCAGACCTCTTACGGGGGGGGCCCCCCGCGAGCAGTACTTC

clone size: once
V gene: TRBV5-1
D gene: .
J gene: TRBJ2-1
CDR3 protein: CASSLGTPGDNEQFF
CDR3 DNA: TGCGCCAGCAGCTTGGGAACTCCAGGTGACAATGAGCAGTTCTTC

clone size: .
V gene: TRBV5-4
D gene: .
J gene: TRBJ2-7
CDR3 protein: CASSFVSSYEQYF
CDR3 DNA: TGTGCCAGCAGCTTCGTTAGCTCCTACGAGCAGTACTTC

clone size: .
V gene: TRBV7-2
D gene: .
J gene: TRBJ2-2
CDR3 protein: CASSLRARAGTGELFF
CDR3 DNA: TGTGCCAGCAGCTTAAGGGCCAGGGCAGGAACCGGGGAGCTGTTTTTT

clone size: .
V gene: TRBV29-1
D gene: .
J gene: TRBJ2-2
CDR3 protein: CSVVSGTGNTGELFF
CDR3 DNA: TGCAGCGTTGTAAGCGGGACAGGGAACACCGGGGAGCTGTTTTTT

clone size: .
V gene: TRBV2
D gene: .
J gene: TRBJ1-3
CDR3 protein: CASKKDLLSGNTIYF
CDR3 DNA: TGTGCCAGCAAAAAAGACTTACTCTCTGGAAACACCATATATTTT

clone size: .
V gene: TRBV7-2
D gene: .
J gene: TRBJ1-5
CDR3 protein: CASSLRQVNQPQHF
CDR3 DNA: TGTGCCAGCAGCTTAAGACAGGTCAATCAGCCCCAGCATTTT

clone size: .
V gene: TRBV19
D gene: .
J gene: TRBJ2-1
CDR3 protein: CASSTPLVPGHNEQFF
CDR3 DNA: TGTGCCAGTAGTACCCCTCTAGTTCCGGGGCACAATGAGCAGTTCTTC

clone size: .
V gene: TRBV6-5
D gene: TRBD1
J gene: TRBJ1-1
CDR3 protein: CASSRTGPSGGAFF
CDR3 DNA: TGTGCCAGCAGCCGGACAGGTCCAAGTGGGGGAGCTTTCTTT

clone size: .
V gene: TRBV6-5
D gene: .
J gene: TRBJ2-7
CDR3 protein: CASRSPGGANEQYF
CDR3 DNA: TGTGCCAGCAGATCCCCGGGTGGAGCAAACGAGCAGTACTTC

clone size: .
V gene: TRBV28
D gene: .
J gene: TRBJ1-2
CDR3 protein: CASSPEELVGYTF
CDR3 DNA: TGTGCCAGCAGTCCCGAAGAGTTGGTTGGCTACACCTTC

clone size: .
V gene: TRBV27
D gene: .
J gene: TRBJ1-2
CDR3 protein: CASSFGSSYGYTF
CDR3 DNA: TGTGCCAGCAGTTTTGGCAGCTCTTATGGCTACACCTTC

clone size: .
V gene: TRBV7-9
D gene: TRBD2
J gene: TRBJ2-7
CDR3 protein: CASSLYAGGGSGEQYF
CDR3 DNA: TGTGCCAGCAGCTTATATGCGGGAGGGGGATCTGGGGAGCAGTACTTC

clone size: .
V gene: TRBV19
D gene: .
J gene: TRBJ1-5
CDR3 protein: CASSIEGQPQHF
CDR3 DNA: TGTGCCAGTAGTATAGAAGGCCAGCCCCAGCATTTT

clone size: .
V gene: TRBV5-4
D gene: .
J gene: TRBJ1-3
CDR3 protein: CASSLRTGNTIYF
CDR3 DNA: TGTGCCAGCAGCTTGCGAACTGGAAACACCATATATTTT